This T cell receptor (beta chain) was identified during a study of T cells in Graves' hyperthyroidism and ophthalmopathy. Patients were excluded for uncontrolled infection, other autoimmune disease, pregnancy or lactation. V lost 3 bases to trimming and J lost 2 bases, with 9 bases between them. Germline assignment: CDR1 KGHDR and CDR2 SFDVKD. CDR3 length: 14 residues. This clonotype was observed at least ten times. Its antigen is as yet unknown. Overall study findings and caveats: Appearing also in blood were most of the thyroid clonotypes expanded above 0.001.

There were TCR beta CDR3 regions amplified from RNA transcripts. The TCR CDR3 first-round RT-PCR relied on the HTBI primer set. TCRdb analysed the multiplex PCR reads with MiXCR anew, one entry per CDR3 protein. The repertoire includes hundreds of thousands of distinct CDR3 sequences, 46% of them detected once, and just over 8% sits in the top ten. The sequence derives from a woman aged 18-30 years with Graves' hyperthyroidism. The chain couples TRBV24-1 to TRBJ2-5, with unresolved D. Sequencing used peripheral blood or thyroid tissue (not recorded which). CDR3: CATSDRAGQETQYF. CDR3 nucleotide sequence: TGTGCCACCAGTGATCGGGCAGGACAAGAGACCCAGTACTTC.